The present TCR beta chain was sequenced within a study of shared clonotypes between healthy human individuals. Study-level background: Per donor, three plates held CD4 naive cells, three held CD4 memory, two held CD8 naive and one held CD8 memory. Study findings and constraints: The sole specimen, blood, was sampled, and tissue repertoires likely differ.

Each subset's genomic DNA was split evenly across several immunoSEQ plates. Method: immunoSEQ multiplex PCR; TCRdb's copy keeps in-frame clones and lacks some. The sample lists over 850,000 clones, about four fifths occurring once. This clone was observed a few times. The antigen remains undetermined. The sequenced sample consisted of memory CD4+ T cells from PBMCs. The subset here: CD45RA-negative fraction. The clonotype was recovered from a man aged 18-30 years in good health. Some clones in this sample may be carry-over from other donors' samples.

The CDR3 region has the DNA TGTGCCAGCAGTGAATTGCAGAGCTACACCTTC. Protein: CASSELQSYTF. This chain uses TRBV6-1 with TRBJ1-2, with unresolved D. This CDR3 contains 11 residues. Germline lookup yields CDR1 MNHNS and CDR2 SASEGT. V was clipped by 2 bases and J by 9 bases, with 7 bases between them.